The entry that follows covers one TCR beta chain sequence. The source of the sample is a study of blood T cells in healthy people across ages. Then a second PCR, running roughly 7 to 11 cycles, was carried out with a sample-barcoded 5' primer and a J-beta primer mix. A tag from a template-switch adaptor with 12 random nucleotides marked each cDNA molecule. From the 5' RACE reads, TCRdb called clonotypes with MiXCR, one entry per CDR3 protein. The sample lists approximately 1.5 million distinct CDR3 sequences, approximately 39% occurring once. CDR1 SQVTM and CDR2 ANQGSEA come from the germline V gene. CDR3 length: 15 amino acids. V shed 6 bases and J 5 bases; nucleotides not matched to a gene: 12.

The TCR sequence derives from a woman younger than 35 in good health. V is TRBV29-1 and J is TRBJ2-1; 8 bases map to TRBD1. Specimen: blood. CDR3 nucleotides: TGCAGCGTGGGTCCTTCCGGGACAGGAGACAATGAGCAGTTCTTC. It yields the protein CSVGPSGTGDNEQFF.